This T cell receptor (beta chain) was captured in a study of cytotoxic CD8 clonotypes in ibrutinib-treated CLL. Profiled with immunoSEQ multiplex PCR; TCRdb holds only in-frame clones, not every one. The sample contains 150,000 or so clones, 75% to 85% of which appear only once. The CDR3 sequence is 16 residues long. With 4 bases clipped from V and 3 bases from J, the junction kept 6 bases outside the gene matches. Germline lookup yields CDR1 SGDLS and CDR2 YYNGEE. Sequenced here: PBMCs, sampled after 36 months of ibrutinib treatment. V is TRBV9 and J is TRBJ1-3; 11 nucleotides line up with TRBD1. The clonotype originates from a human donor with chronic lymphocytic leukemia. CDR3 amino acids: CASSPGQGAGGNTIYF. The CDR3 DNA sequence: TGTGCCAGCAGCCCAGGACAGGGGGCTGGTGGAAACACCATATATTTT.